Listed here are 20 T cell receptor beta chains from one sample, sequenced in a study of blood T cell repertoires in COVID-19. Only in-frame clones appear in the TCRdb table, and some are missing; sequencing was by immunoSEQ multiplex PCR. The table shows about 59,000 clones, with more than 85% occurring only once. The material sequenced was peripheral blood. All receptors come from an elderly man in a cohort sampled during active COVID-19.

The chain couples TRBV18 to TRBJ2-3, with TRBD2 matching over 8 bases. CDR3 length: 15 amino acids. The V segment lost 2 bases and the J segment 1 base; nucleotides outside the gene matches: 2. CDR1 is KGHSH, CDR2 LQKENI, per germline. CDR3 sequence (DNA): TGTGCCAGCTCACCAGTACTAGCGGGCACAGATACGCAGTATTTT. It is translated as CASSPVLAGTDTQYF.

CDR3 in amino acids: CASSRQGKPQHF. CDR3 bases: TGTGCCAGCAGTCGACAGGGAAAGCCCCAGCATTTT. The chain joins TRBV27 to TRBJ1-5; 7 bases agree with TRBD1. Germline-derived CDR1 and CDR2 are MNHEY and SMNVEV (reference sequence). This CDR3 spans 12 amino acids. V was clipped by 5 bases and J by 8 bases; unmatched bases: 3.

The chain employs TRBV30 and TRBJ1-5, with a weak D call TRBD1 (5 bases). The CDR3 loop spans 15 amino acids. Trimming removed 3 bases from V and 2 bases from J, with 14 bases in between. Germline V CDR1 and CDR2: GTSNPN, SVGIG (reference sequence). CDR3 in DNA: TGTGCCTGGAGCGAGGGACTGCTCCGCAATCAGCCCCAGCATTTT. It encodes CAWSEGLLRNQPQHF.

The chain links TRBV18 to TRBJ2-1; tentatively, D is TRBD1 (5 bases). This CDR3 is 13 amino acids long. The germline gives CDR1 KGHSH, CDR2 LQKENI. The V end was cut by 0 bases, the J end by 7 bases, with 7 bases between. The CDR3 DNA follows: TGTGCCAGCTCACCACCCAGGGTTAATGAGCAGTTCTTC. It specifies CASSPPRVNEQFF.

As DNA, the CDR3 is TGTGCCAGCAGTCGAAATGGACAGGTTCGAGGCTACGAGCAGTACTTC. Translation gives CASSRNGQVRGYEQYF. The gene calls are TRBV6-2 or TRBV6-3 and TRBJ2-7; 7 bases are a match to TRBD1. CDR3 length: 16 residues. V shed 5 bases and J 3 bases; nucleotides not matched to a gene: 13. The V gene's germline CDR1 is MNHEY and CDR2 SVGEGT.

V is TRBV6-4 and J is TRBJ1-2; 9 bases are shared with TRBD1. J was trimmed by 4 bases and V by 4 bases; bases with no gene match: 7. CDR1 and CDR2 (germline): MRHNA, SNTAGT. This CDR3 comprises 15 residues. The CDR3 reads CASSAGTGSSYGYTF. Written as DNA, the CDR3 is TGTGCCAGCAGTGCGGGGACAGGGAGTTCCTATGGCTACACCTTC.

This chain links TRBV7-2 with TRBJ1-2; D gene ambiguous. With 5 bases removed from V and 2 bases from J, the gap between germline ends came to 6 bases. Germline lookup yields CDR1 SGHTA and CDR2 FQGNSA. The CDR3 is 12 amino acids. The CDR3 bases are TGTGCCAGCAGCCCACGGAACTATGGCTACACCTTC. This translates into CASSPRNYGYTF.

The V and J genes are TRBV11-2 and TRBJ2-7, with 7 bases fitting TRBD1. The germline V gene encodes CDR1 SGHAT and CDR2 FQNNGV. The CDR3 has 16 amino acids. The trim removed 0 bases at V and 0 bases at J, leaving 5 bases unmatched. The CDR3 is CASSLDRGFSSYEQYF. Written as DNA, the CDR3 is TGTGCCAGCAGCTTAGACAGGGGGTTTAGCTCCTACGAGCAGTACTTC. The complete variable domain, with remaining parts taken from reference TRBV11-2 and TRBJ2-7, reads EAGVAQSPRYKIIEKRQSVAFWCNPISGHATLYWYQQILGQGPKLLIQFQNNGVVDDSQLPKDRFSAERLKGVDSTLKIQPAKLEDSAVYLCASSLDRGFSSYEQYFGPGTRLTVT.

This chain connects TRBV2 to TRBJ1-1; 7 positions match TRBD1. V gave up 4 bases and J gave up 7 bases; unmatched junction bases: 0. The CDR3 totals 11 residues. Germline loops: CDR1 SNHLY, CDR2 FYNNEI. The CDR3 sequence is CASSGQGEAFF. The CDR3, as DNA: TGTGCCAGCAGTGGACAGGGTGAAGCTTTCTTT.

The chain links TRBV7-9 to TRBJ2-7; 8 nucleotides align to TRBD1. Germline trimming cut 5 bases from V and 3 bases from J; bases unmatched to any gene: 9. In germline, CDR1 is SEHNR, CDR2 FQNEAQ (reference sequence). CDR3 length: 15 residues. The CDR3 region has the DNA TGTGCCAGCAGCCCAAGGACAGGGAGGCTCTACGAGCAGTACTTC. Protein: CASSPRTGRLYEQYF.

The rearrangement joins TRBV30 to TRBJ2-5; no definite D call. Deletions cut 4 bases from V and 5 bases from J, with 14 bases between. Germline V gene sequence: CDR1 GTSNPN, CDR2 SVGIG (reference sequence). The CDR3 totals 13 residues. The DNA for the CDR3 is TGTGCCTGGACCAGCACAAACGGGGAGACCCAGTACTTC. Residues: CAWTSTNGETQYF.

The chain carries TRBV29-1 and TRBJ1-1, with 7 positions matching TRBD1. V lost 1 base and J lost 1; bases outside the gene matches: 3. Germline CDR1 SQVTM, CDR2 ANQGSEA. The CDR3 runs 14 residues. CDR3 coding DNA: TGCAGCGTTGAAGTCCGACAGGGGAACACTGAAGCTTTCTTT. It translates to CSVEVRQGNTEAFF. Filled out from reference TRBV29-1 and TRBJ1-1, the complete variable domain reads SAVISQKPSRDICQRGTSLTIQCQVDSQVTMMFWYRQQPGQSLTLIATANQGSEATYESGFVIDKFPISRPNLTFSTLTVSNMSPEDSSIYLCSVEVRQGNTEAFFGQGTRLTVV.

The chain carries TRBV7-9 and TRBJ2-1; 12 nucleotides match TRBD2. Germline CDR1 and CDR2: SEHNR and FQNEAQ (reference sequence). Trimming removed 4 bases from V and 6 bases from J; junction bases left unmatched: 7. The CDR3 extends over 16 amino acids. The CDR3 loop reads CASSSLTSGGVNEQFF. The CDR3 DNA reads TGTGCCAGCAGCTCCTTGACTAGCGGGGGAGTCAATGAGCAGTTCTTC.

V gene TRBV7-9 combines with J gene TRBJ2-3; 7 nucleotides align to TRBD2. CDR3 length: 16 residues. The germline CDR1 and CDR2 sequences are SEHNR and FQNEAQ (reference sequence). The J segment lost 1 base and the V segment lost 1 base, leaving 5 bases of the junction unmatched. The CDR3 nucleotides read TGTGCCAGCAGCTTAGTCGGCGGGAGTGGCACAGATACGCAGTATTTT. It yields the protein CASSLVGGSGTDTQYF.

V gene TRBV29-1 combines with J gene TRBJ2-6; a weak D match, TRBD1 (6 bases). This CDR3 is built from 16 residues. V was cut by 6 bases and J by 0 bases, with 15 bases left in between. The germline V gene encodes CDR1 SQVTM and CDR2 ANQGSEA. The CDR3 DNA follows: TGCAGCGTATCGGCTCAGGGGAACTCTGGGGCCAACGTCCTGACTTTC. Translating it yields CSVSAQGNSGANVLTF.

By sample fraction, this clone is medium-sized. The chain couples TRBV6-5 to TRBJ2-1; D is perhaps TRBD1 (6 bases). The CDR3 has 15 amino acids. CDR1 is MNHEY, CDR2 SVGAGI, per germline. The ends were cut back, 1 base at V and 4 bases at J, with 11 bases in the middle. Here the CDR3 DNA reads TGTGCCAGCAGTTACTTACAGGGCCTATACAATGAGCAGTTCTTC. Translated: CASSYLQGLYNEQFF.

The genes are TRBV12-5 and TRBJ2-2, with D perhaps matching TRBD2 (6 bases). V lost 5 bases, J lost 2 bases, and 9 bases lay in between. The CDR3 is made up of 14 amino acids. Germline CDR1 reads LGHNT; CDR2 reads FRNRAP. The CDR3 spells CASGASANTGELFF. CDR3 nucleotide sequence: TGTGCTAGTGGTGCTAGCGCAAACACCGGGGAGCTGTTTTTT.

The chain employs TRBV5-1 and TRBJ1-4, with D maybe TRBD1 (6 bases). Trimming pared 4 bases from V and 8 bases from J, leaving 21 bases between. Germline V CDR1 and CDR2: SGHRS, YFSETQ. This CDR3 is built from 16 residues. This CDR3 is CASSPSAGGGEEKLFF. CDR3 nucleotide sequence: TGCGCCAGCAGCCCCTCGGCGGGGGGCGGGGAAGAAAAACTGTTTTTT. Filled out from reference TRBV5-1 and TRBJ1-4, the complete variable domain reads KAGVTQTPRYLIKTRGQQVTLSCSPISGHRSVSWYQQTPGQGLQFLFEYFSETQRNKGNFPGRFSGRQFSNSRSEMNVSTLELGDSALYLCASSPSAGGGEEKLFFGSGTQLSVL.

The chain employs TRBV10-1 and TRBJ2-1; the match to TRBD2 covers 9 bases. Germline V gene lookup returns CDR1 WNHNN and CDR2 SYGVQD (reference sequence). The V segment lost 0 bases and the J segment 5 bases; nucleotides outside the gene matches: 5. This CDR3 comprises 16 residues. The CDR3 DNA follows: TGCGCCAGCAGTGAGTCGGCGGGGGGGCTTAACAATGAGCAGTTCTTC. This sequence encodes CASSESAGGLNNEQFF.

The chain has TRBV6-2 or TRBV6-3 and TRBJ2-5, with TRBD2 identical over 8 bases. The CDR3 is 17 amino acids. After removal of 5 bases from V and 4 bases from J, the junction contained 15 bases not matched to a gene. CDR1 is MNHEY and CDR2 is SVGEGT in the germline V gene. CDR3 nucleotides: TGTGCCAGCAGTCCCCGGGGAGCGGGAGAAAGCGGAGAGACCCAGTACTTC. As protein: CASSPRGAGESGETQYF.